One T cell receptor (beta chain) is described in this entry. Antigen: not known. These data come from a study of shared clonotypes between healthy human individuals. Study-wide context: Three plates each covered CD4 naive and memory; CD8 naive two, CD8 memory one. Overall study results and limits: Researchers found naive subsets generally carried larger estimated richness than memory subsets. The study's rarefaction showed incomplete sorted-subset sequencing despite large depth. Shared clonotypes: 4.5% to 5% naive CD4, about 3.3% naive CD8, about 2.5% memory CD4, 0.4% memory CD8.

Measured with immunoSEQ multiplex PCR; TCRdb has only the in-frame clones, and not every one. The sample shows under 650,000 clones, about 96% of them seen only once. CDR3 length: 15 amino acids. CDR1 and CDR2 (germline): SGHTA, FQGNSA. V gave up 1 base and J gave up 1 base, with 10 bases separating them. The chain has TRBV7-2 and TRBJ1-1; D is uncertain. The sequence was obtained from a young woman in good health. Sequencing used naive CD4+ T cells sorted from blood. Subset here: CD45RA+ positively selected. Written as DNA, the CDR3 is TGTGCCAGCAGCTTAGGTGGGTTTCCGAACACTGAAGCTTTCTTT. It yields the protein CASSLGGFPNTEAFF. Complete variable domain (other parts from reference TRBV7-2 and TRBJ1-1): GAGVSQSPSNKVTEKGKDVELRCDPISGHTALYWYRQSLGQGLEFLIYFQGNSAPDKSGLPSDRFSAERTGGSVSTLTIQRTQQEDSAVYLCASSLGGFPNTEAFFGQGTRLTVV.